These T cell receptor beta chains were read from a single sample in a study of control samples from healthy donors and cancer patients. Profiled with immunoSEQ multiplex PCR; TCRdb holds only in-frame clones, not every one. The sample consists of over 150,000 clones, about 91% of them appearing once. The sequenced material came from blood. These receptors were taken from a woman between 40 and 55 years old in good health. CDR3s include the opening cysteine and the closing phenylalanine or tryptophan.

V,J,CDR3
TRBV5-4,TRBJ2-3,CASSLAGPTGPPPDTQYF
TRBV28,TRBJ2-7,CASSLSSMGGPARYEQYF
TRBV12-3/TRBV12-4,TRBJ1-5,CASGWGYQPQHF
TRBV10-3,TRBJ2-7,CAIRPKADYEQYF
TRBV12-5,TRBJ2-3,CASGLARTSGGAGDTQYF
TRBV3-1/TRBV3-2,TRBJ2-3,CASSQIAVTDTQYF
TRBV6-6,TRBJ2-1,CASSYSVEQFF
TRBV7-8,TRBJ2-1,CASSLGSRNEQFF
TRBV12-3/TRBV12-4,TRBJ1-6,CASSSPGPLHF
TRBV4-2,TRBJ2-5,CASSAGLAGTQETQYF
TRBV2,TRBJ1-2,CASRGGYGYTF